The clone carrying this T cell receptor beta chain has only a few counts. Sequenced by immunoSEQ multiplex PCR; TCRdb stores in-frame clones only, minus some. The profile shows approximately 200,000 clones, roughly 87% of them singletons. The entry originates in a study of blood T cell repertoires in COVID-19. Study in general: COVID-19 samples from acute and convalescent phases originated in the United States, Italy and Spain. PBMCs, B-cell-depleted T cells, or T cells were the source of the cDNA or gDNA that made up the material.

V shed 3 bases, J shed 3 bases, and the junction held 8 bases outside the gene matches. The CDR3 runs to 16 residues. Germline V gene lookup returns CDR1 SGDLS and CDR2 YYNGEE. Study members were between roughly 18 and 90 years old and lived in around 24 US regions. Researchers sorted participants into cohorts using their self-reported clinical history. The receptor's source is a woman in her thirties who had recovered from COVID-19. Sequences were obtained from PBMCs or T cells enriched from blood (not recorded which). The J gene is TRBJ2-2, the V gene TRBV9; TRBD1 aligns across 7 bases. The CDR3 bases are TGTGCCAGCAGCGCCCGACAGGGAATAGACACCGGGGAGCTGTTTTTT. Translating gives CASSARQGIDTGELFF.